The 19 T cell receptor beta chains presented below share a single source sample, sequenced in a study of T cell changes during pregnancy in multiple sclerosis. Data came from immunoSEQ multiplex PCR; TCRdb stores just in-frame clones and leaves some out. The repertoire has under 70,000 clones, around 92% of them found once; the top ten carry around 2%. The starting material was peripheral blood, obtained in the third trimester of pregnancy. The receptor source for this set is a female donor in good health, enrolled as a control in a pregnancy study.

The chain recombines TRBV5-5 with TRBJ2-5; TRBD2 aligns across 7 bases. The J segment lost 4 bases and the V segment lost 5 bases, leaving 14 bases of the junction unmatched. The CDR3 length is 16 residues. Germline V lookup: CDR1 SGHKS, CDR2 YYEKEE (reference sequence). The CDR3 nucleotides read TGTGCCAGCAGTCTTAATCCTAGCGGCCGTAGAGAGACCCAGTACTTC. Encoded protein: CASSLNPSGRRETQYF.

The gene calls are TRBV10-3 and TRBJ1-2, with a possible D match to TRBD1 (6 bases). The CDR3 is 14 residues long. CDR1 is ENHRY and CDR2 is SYGVKD in the germline V gene. The V gene lost 2 bases and the J gene lost 0 bases, with 7 bases spanning the gap. The CDR3 sequence is CAISETGSNYGYTF. Written as DNA, the CDR3 is TGTGCCATCAGTGAGACAGGGTCTAACTATGGCTACACCTTC.

The chain couples TRBV21-1 to TRBJ2-5; the table's D call TRBD2 went unverified against the DNA. TRBV21-1 is marked as a pseudogene. The CDR3 runs to 18 residues. This chain's CDR3 is CASSNSGSFPPCQETQYF. In DNA form, the CDR3 reads TGTGCCAGCAGCAACAGCGGGAGTTTCCCCCCCTGCCAAGAGACCCAGTACTTC.

The chain couples TRBV18 to TRBJ1-2, with D tentatively TRBD1 (5 bases). Germline V gene lookup returns CDR1 KGHSH and CDR2 LQKENI. This CDR3 comprises 15 residues. V lost 3 bases and J lost 2, with 13 bases in between. The CDR3 here is CASSPEGQQNYGYTF. DNA of the CDR3: TGTGCCAGCTCACCGGAGGGGCAGCAAAACTATGGCTACACCTTC.

The CDR3 sequence: CAWRGLAELGEQFF. The CDR3 DNA sequence: TGTGCCTGGAGAGGGCTAGCGGAACTGGGTGAGCAGTTCTTC. The J gene is TRBJ2-1, the V gene TRBV30; TRBD2 agrees at 7 bases. With 3 bases clipped from V and 9 bases from J, the junction kept 11 bases outside the gene matches. Germline lookup yields CDR1 GTSNPN and CDR2 SVGIG (reference sequence). The CDR3 length is 14 residues.

The V gene is TRBV19, the J gene TRBJ2-1; TRBD2 is a possible D gene (6 bases). V was pared by 5 bases and J by 0 bases, with 14 bases between. CDR3 length equals 16 residues. Germline assignment: CDR1 LNHDA and CDR2 SQIVND (reference sequence). CDR3 sequence reads: CASSVRAGFSYNEQFF. The CDR3 DNA reads TGTGCCAGTAGTGTTCGAGCGGGCTTCTCCTACAATGAGCAGTTCTTC.

The V and J genes are TRBV5-1 and TRBJ2-2; perhaps TRBD2 as D (5 bases). V was pared by 0 bases and J by 4 bases, with 10 bases between. Germline-derived CDR1 and CDR2 are SGHRS and YFSETQ. The CDR3 covers 15 residues. The CDR3 nucleotides are TGCGCCAGCAGCTTGGTCCCAGAGGGCACCGGGGAGCTGTTTTTT. This sequence encodes CASSLVPEGTGELFF.

The CDR3 reads CASSPQSSGANVLTF. The CDR3 DNA follows: TGCGCCAGCAGCCCACAGAGCTCTGGGGCCAACGTCCTGACTTTC. V usage is TRBV4-3 and J usage is TRBJ2-6, with D unresolved. CDR3 length: 15 amino acids. The V end was cut by 4 bases, the J end by 0 bases, with 7 bases between. CDR1 LGHNA and CDR2 YSLEER come from the germline V gene.

The V and J genes are TRBV4-2 and TRBJ2-5, with 9 bases matching TRBD2. The CDR3 sequence is 17 residues long. Unmatched junction bases numbered 9, after V lost 3 bases and J lost 1 base. CDR1 and CDR2 from the germline V gene are LGHNA and YNFKEQ. The CDR3 coding sequence is TGTGCCAGCAGCCACCGAGAAGCGGGGGGCCGCCAAGAGACCCAGTACTTC. Residues: CASSHREAGGRQETQYF.

The chain employs TRBV5-1 and TRBJ2-1; 8 bases align to TRBD2. Germline CDR1 SGHRS, CDR2 YFSETQ. J was trimmed by 8 bases and V by 0 bases; bases with no gene match: 13. CDR3 length: 17 residues. The CDR3 nucleotides read TGCGCCAGCAGCTTGGGCCTTGATTCGGGGGGGCCGTATGAGCAGTTCTTC. Amino acid sequence: CASSLGLDSGGPYEQFF.

J is TRBJ2-5 and V is TRBV7-2, with 10 bases that match TRBD2. The CDR3 has 17 amino acids. The germline CDR1 and CDR2 sequences are SGHTA and FQGNSA. V was clipped by 5 bases and J by 7 bases; unmatched bases: 16. CDR3 DNA: TGTGCCAGCAGCCCGTCCCGGGGAGCGGGGGGGCCGCGGACCCAGTACTTC. Its protein product is CASSPSRGAGGPRTQYF.

CDR3 amino acids: CAWGQGKGYGYTF. CDR3 sequence (DNA): TGTGCCTGGGGACAGGGAAAAGGCTATGGCTACACCTTC. The gene calls are TRBV30 and TRBJ1-2, with 8 bases aligning to TRBD1. J gave up 4 bases and V 5 bases, and 6 bases lay outside the gene matches. The CDR3 loop spans 13 amino acids. Germline V CDR1 and CDR2: GTSNPN, SVGIG (reference sequence). The variable domain in full, completed from reference TRBV30 and TRBJ1-2, reads SQTIHQWPATLVQPVGSPLSLECTVEGTSNPNLYWYRQAAGRGLQLLFYSVGIGQISSEVPQNLSASRPQDRQFILSSKKLLLSDSGFYLCAWGQGKGYGYTFGSGTRLTVV.

V usage is TRBV12-5 and J usage is TRBJ2-3; 7 bases line up with TRBD2. This CDR3 comprises 13 residues. CDR1 and CDR2 (germline): LGHNT, FRNRAP. V shed 11 bases and J 1 base; nucleotides not matched to a gene: 6. In DNA, the CDR3 is TGTGCTTCCTCGGGGGGTGGCACAGATACGCAGTATTTT. This codes for CASSGGGTDTQYF. Complete variable domain (other parts from reference TRBV12-5 and TRBJ2-3): DARVTQTPRHKVTEMGQEVTMRCQPILGHNTVFWYRQTMMQGLELLAYFRNRAPLDDSGMPKDRFSAEMPDATLATLKIQPSEPRDSAVYFCASSGGGTDTQYFGPGTRLTVL.

This clone was observed a few times. The gene calls are TRBV11-2 and TRBJ2-7, with a weak D call TRBD2 (6 bases). Looked up from germline, CDR1 is SGHAT and CDR2 is FQNNGV. The CDR3 extends over 15 amino acids. V was trimmed by 8 bases and J by 5 bases, leaving 22 bases between them. As DNA, the CDR3 is TGTGCCAGCTTCCGTGGAGGGACCGTACCGGACGAGCAGTACTTC. Protein sequence: CASFRGGTVPDEQYF.

The chain uses TRBV28 and TRBJ2-7, with 9 bases fitting TRBD1. Germline V gene lookup returns CDR1 MDHEN and CDR2 SYDVKM. V shed 4 bases, J shed 4 bases, and the junction held 26 bases outside the gene matches. This CDR3 contains 21 residues. CDR3 in amino acids: CASSWNYPGQGGKVSTYEQYF. The CDR3 DNA reads as TGTGCCAGCAGTTGGAACTACCCGGGACAGGGAGGGAAGGTGTCAACTTACGAGCAGTACTTC.

V is TRBV2 and J is TRBJ1-1; 9 nucleotides align to TRBD1. The ends lost 4 bases at V and 7 bases at J; junction bases unmatched: 4. From germline, CDR1 is SNHLY and CDR2 FYNNEI. CDR3 length: 13 residues. This CDR3 is CASSVVTGGEAFF. The CDR3 bases are TGTGCCAGCAGTGTGGTGACAGGGGGTGAAGCTTTCTTT.

The chain couples TRBV5-1 to TRBJ1-4; 7 bases are shared with TRBD1. V lost 3 bases and J lost 5; bases outside the gene matches: 4. CDR1 and CDR2 (germline): SGHRS, YFSETQ. CDR3 length: 14 amino acids. CDR3 loop: CASSSGTVNEKLFF. DNA of the CDR3: TGCGCCAGCAGCTCCGGGACAGTGAATGAAAAACTGTTTTTT.

The rearrangement uses TRBV6-1 and TRBJ1-6; D is ambiguous. The V gene lost 8 bases and the J gene lost 6 bases, with 17 bases spanning the gap. Germline loops: CDR1 MNHNS, CDR2 SASEGT. The CDR3 has 15 amino acids. CDR3 in amino acids: CASSSREMGNSPLHF. The CDR3 DNA reads as TGTGCCAGCTCCTCCCGGGAGATGGGTAATTCACCCCTCCACTTT.

The rearrangement joins TRBV18 to TRBJ1-1, with D maybe TRBD1 (6 bases). With 1 base removed from V and 6 bases from J, the gap between germline ends came to 15 bases. The CDR3 is made up of 15 amino acids. Germline CDR1 reads KGHSH; CDR2 reads LQKENI. The CDR3 protein is CASSPQEGEGSEAFF. The DNA of the CDR3 is TGTGCCAGCTCACCACAAGAGGGGGAAGGCTCTGAAGCTTTCTTT.